Listed below are T cell receptor beta chains from one sample, sequenced in a study of T cells in Graves' hyperthyroidism and ophthalmopathy. MiXCR, run by TCRdb on the multiplex PCR reads, gives a single entry per CDR3 protein. The table shows about 350,000 distinct CDR3 sequences, with approximately 15% occurring only once. Sequencing was done on a sample of blood. These receptor sequences come from a woman aged 25 to 39 with Graves' hyperthyroidism. Both conserved end residues are part of each CDR3. The order of the fields is J gene, V gene, D gene, clone size, CDR3 DNA, CDR3 protein. A D gene is named only where the DNA matches it firmly. Size is omitted from some rows. Given values are once, few, many or a class for expanded clones.

J gene: TRBJ2-3
V gene: TRBV6-1
D gene: NA
clone size: many
CDR3 DNA: TGTGCCAGCATTCTACGCCCGGGACCACCGGAAGATACGCAGTATTTT
CDR3 protein: CASILRPGPPEDTQYF

J gene: TRBJ2-7
V gene: TRBV4-2
D gene: NA
clone size: few
CDR3 DNA: TGTGCCAGCAGCCAGGCCCTGGGTTCCTACGAGCAGTACTTC
CDR3 protein: CASSQALGSYEQYF

J gene: TRBJ2-7
V gene: TRBV20-1
D gene: TRBD2
clone size: many
CDR3 DNA: TGCAGTGCCGCGGGACTAGCGGGATTCCACGAGCAGTACTTC
CDR3 protein: CSAAGLAGFHEQYF

J gene: TRBJ2-1
V gene: TRBV29-1
D gene: NA
clone size: NA
CDR3 DNA: TGCAGCGTCCGGGAATATGAGCAGTTCTTC
CDR3 protein: CSVREYEQFF

J gene: TRBJ2-7
V gene: TRBV30
D gene: NA
clone size: NA
CDR3 DNA: TGTGCCTGGAGTGTACAGCAACCCTACGAGCAGTACTTC
CDR3 protein: CAWSVQQPYEQYF

J gene: TRBJ2-7
V gene: TRBV18
D gene: NA
clone size: few
CDR3 DNA: TGTGCCAGCACCCCCGTGGCGACCGGGGGCTACGAGCAGTACTTC
CDR3 protein: CASTPVATGGYEQYF

J gene: TRBJ2-1
V gene: TRBV7-9
D gene: TRBD2
clone size: many
CDR3 DNA: TGTGCCAGCAGCCAACCGACTAGCGGGAGCTCCTACAATGAGCAGTTCTTC
CDR3 protein: CASSQPTSGSSYNEQFF

J gene: TRBJ1-1
V gene: TRBV5-1
D gene: TRBD1
clone size: few
CDR3 DNA: TGCGCCAGCAGTGACCGACAGGGCACTGAAGCTTTCTTT
CDR3 protein: CASSDRQGTEAFF

J gene: TRBJ2-7
V gene: TRBV7-2
D gene: TRBD2
clone size: NA
CDR3 DNA: TGTGCCAGCGGCCTGGGGGCGGGAGGCCCCTACGAGCAGTACTTC
CDR3 protein: CASGLGAGGPYEQYF

J gene: TRBJ1-5
V gene: TRBV28
D gene: NA
clone size: many
CDR3 DNA: TGTGCCAGCAGTCATTATCAGCCCCAGCATTTT
CDR3 protein: CASSHYQPQHF

J gene: TRBJ2-3
V gene: TRBV10-3
D gene: NA
clone size: few
CDR3 DNA: TGTGCCACCACTAGCAGAACTAGCACAGATACGCAGTATTTT
CDR3 protein: CATTSRTSTDTQYF

J gene: TRBJ2-7
V gene: TRBV19
D gene: NA
clone size: NA
CDR3 DNA: TGTGCCAGTAGTAAAAGTGGGTACGAGCAGTACTTC
CDR3 protein: CASSKSGYEQYF

J gene: TRBJ2-3
V gene: TRBV28
D gene: NA
clone size: many
CDR3 DNA: TGTGCCAGCACCCCCTACCCGGGGACGCAGTATTTT
CDR3 protein: CASTPYPGTQYF

J gene: TRBJ1-5
V gene: TRBV18
D gene: TRBD1
clone size: NA
CDR3 DNA: TGTGCCAGCTCATCACAGGGGGGGAGTGATCAGCCCCAGCATTTT
CDR3 protein: CASSSQGGSDQPQHF

J gene: TRBJ2-7
V gene: TRBV6-1
D gene: NA
clone size: many
CDR3 DNA: TGTGCCAGCAGTGAAGGGGGAGGAAGTTCCTACGAGCAGTACTTC
CDR3 protein: CASSEGGGSSYEQYF

J gene: TRBJ2-1
V gene: TRBV28
D gene: NA
clone size: many
CDR3 DNA: TGTGCCAGCAGATCCTCGCTAGTCCCCTACAATGAGCAGTTCTTC
CDR3 protein: CASRSSLVPYNEQFF

J gene: TRBJ2-1
V gene: TRBV2
D gene: TRBD1
clone size: NA
CDR3 DNA: TGTGCCAGCAGTGAAGAGGGAGCAGGGGGCAATGAGCAGTTCTTC
CDR3 protein: CASSEEGAGGNEQFF

J gene: TRBJ2-1
V gene: TRBV20-1
D gene: NA
clone size: NA
CDR3 DNA: TGCAGTGCTAGCTCTGACTCCTACAATGAGCAGTTCTTC
CDR3 protein: CSASSDSYNEQFF

J gene: TRBJ2-7
V gene: TRBV20-1
D gene: TRBD2
clone size: NA
CDR3 DNA: TGCAGTGCTAGAGTTAGCGGGAGGGCTTACGAGCAGTACTTC
CDR3 protein: CSARVSGRAYEQYF

J gene: TRBJ2-5
V gene: TRBV7-9
D gene: NA
clone size: few
CDR3 DNA: TGTGCCAGCAGCTTAGACGTCTCAGAGACCCAGTACTTC
CDR3 protein: CASSLDVSETQYF

J gene: TRBJ2-1
V gene: TRBV7-2
D gene: TRBD2
clone size: many
CDR3 DNA: TGTGCCAGCAGCCGGCTCCTTAGCCCGATAGCGGGGGCCAGGGGTTACAATGAGCAGTTCTTC
CDR3 protein: CASSRLLSPIAGARGYNEQFF

J gene: TRBJ2-1
V gene: TRBV7-9
D gene: TRBD1
clone size: many
CDR3 DNA: TGTGCCAGCAGACCCGGGACAGGGACCTCCCTGGGTGAGCAGTTCTTC
CDR3 protein: CASRPGTGTSLGEQFF

J gene: TRBJ2-7
V gene: TRBV28
D gene: NA
clone size: many
CDR3 DNA: TGTGCCAGCAGTTTATATATCAAAGGCCGTAGGGCGGAGAGGGTCCCGGACGCGCAGTACTTC
CDR3 protein: CASSLYIKGRRAERVPDAQYF

J gene: TRBJ1-6
V gene: TRBV20-1
D gene: TRBD1
clone size: NA
CDR3 DNA: TGCAGTGCTCGGGTTGGGACAGGCAATTCACCCCTCCACTTT
CDR3 protein: CSARVGTGNSPLHF

J gene: TRBJ1-6
V gene: TRBV28
D gene: NA
clone size: many
CDR3 DNA: TGTGCCAGCAGGTCGGGACGGTATAATTCACCCCTCCACTTT
CDR3 protein: CASRSGRYNSPLHF

J gene: TRBJ2-5
V gene: TRBV10-3
D gene: TRBD1
clone size: NA
CDR3 DNA: TGTGCCTCATGTGGGCAGGGGGATGTGGAGACCCAGTACTTC
CDR3 protein: CASCGQGDVETQYF

J gene: TRBJ2-1
V gene: TRBV3-1
D gene: TRBD1
clone size: many
CDR3 DNA: TGTGCCAGCAGCCAGGCCGGGACAGGGGAGTTCTTC
CDR3 protein: CASSQAGTGEFF

J gene: TRBJ2-3
V gene: TRBV5-1
D gene: TRBD2
clone size: many
CDR3 DNA: TGCGCCAGCAGCATTCCTCTAGCGGCCAGCACAGATACGCAGTATTTT
CDR3 protein: CASSIPLAASTDTQYF

J gene: TRBJ2-5
V gene: TRBV7-3
D gene: NA
clone size: few
CDR3 DNA: TGTGCCAGCAGCCATCACAGCCAGGACTTC
CDR3 protein: CASSHHSQDF

J gene: TRBJ2-1
V gene: TRBV29-1
D gene: TRBD2
clone size: many
CDR3 DNA: TGCAGCGTTGAATGGGCGGGAGGGCCCTTGGATGAGCAGTTCTTC
CDR3 protein: CSVEWAGGPLDEQFF

J gene: TRBJ2-5
V gene: TRBV3-1
D gene: NA
clone size: many
CDR3 DNA: TGTGCCAGCAGCCAAGGGTCGGGAGTATCGGAGACCCAGTACTTC
CDR3 protein: CASSQGSGVSETQYF

J gene: TRBJ1-4
V gene: TRBV12-3/TRBV12-4
D gene: NA
clone size: many
CDR3 DNA: TGTGCCAGCAGTCCCCGAGGGCAGGGGAGTGAAAAACTGTTTTTT
CDR3 protein: CASSPRGQGSEKLFF

J gene: TRBJ1-6
V gene: TRBV6-1
D gene: NA
clone size: many
CDR3 DNA: TGTGCCACCGAATGGGGGGTGGGAGACAATTCACCCCTCCACTTT
CDR3 protein: CATEWGVGDNSPLHF

J gene: TRBJ2-7
V gene: TRBV28
D gene: NA
clone size: many
CDR3 DNA: TGTGCCAGCAGCCCCTCCCCCCAGGGATCCTACGAGCAGTACTTC
CDR3 protein: CASSPSPQGSYEQYF

J gene: TRBJ1-5
V gene: TRBV2
D gene: NA
clone size: many
CDR3 DNA: TGTGCCAGCAGTGAACGTGGGGACGTGAGCAATCAGCCCCAGCATTTT
CDR3 protein: CASSERGDVSNQPQHF

J gene: TRBJ1-2
V gene: TRBV20-1
D gene: TRBD1
clone size: many
CDR3 DNA: TGCAGTGCTAGAGAAACAGGGGGATATGGCTACACCTTC
CDR3 protein: CSARETGGYGYTF

J gene: TRBJ2-1
V gene: TRBV6-1
D gene: NA
clone size: NA
CDR3 DNA: TGTGCCAGCACCCCTATTTGGGGCCCGGACTACAATGAGCAGTTCTTC
CDR3 protein: CASTPIWGPDYNEQFF

J gene: TRBJ1-5
V gene: TRBV6-4
D gene: NA
clone size: NA
CDR3 DNA: TGTGCCAGCAGTGCCGCCCCAACGCCCCAGCATTTT
CDR3 protein: CASSAAPTPQHF

J gene: TRBJ2-3
V gene: TRBV11-2
D gene: NA
clone size: many
CDR3 DNA: TGTGCCAGCAGCTTGGTAGGGAGTGAAGATACGCAGTATTTT
CDR3 protein: CASSLVGSEDTQYF

J gene: TRBJ2-3
V gene: TRBV29-1
D gene: NA
clone size: NA
CDR3 DNA: TGCAGCGTTGAGAGGGGCAGGGATACGCAGTATTTT
CDR3 protein: CSVERGRDTQYF

J gene: TRBJ2-2
V gene: TRBV20-1
D gene: TRBD2
clone size: many
CDR3 DNA: TGCAGTGCTAGAGGCCGGGACTACCCCGGGGAGCTGTTTTTT
CDR3 protein: CSARGRDYPGELFF

J gene: TRBJ2-2
V gene: TRBV7-9
D gene: NA
clone size: few
CDR3 DNA: TGTGCCAGCAGCTTAGTATCTGGAGACGGGGAGCTGTTTTTT
CDR3 protein: CASSLVSGDGELFF

J gene: TRBJ1-1
V gene: TRBV29-1
D gene: NA
clone size: NA
CDR3 DNA: TGCAGCCCCGTGGGAGGCACTGAAGCTTTCTTT
CDR3 protein: CSPVGGTEAFF

J gene: TRBJ2-2
V gene: TRBV20-1
D gene: TRBD2
clone size: many
CDR3 DNA: TGCAGTGCTAACGACCGGGGACTAGCCGGGGAGCTGTTTTTT
CDR3 protein: CSANDRGLAGELFF

J gene: TRBJ2-1
V gene: TRBV29-1
D gene: NA
clone size: NA
CDR3 DNA: TGCAGCGTTGTAGTCTTGAACAATGAGCAGTTCTTC
CDR3 protein: CSVVVLNNEQFF

J gene: TRBJ2-1
V gene: TRBV27
D gene: NA
clone size: few
CDR3 DNA: TGTGCCAGCAGTTGGAGCCACCCTGAAGGGTCCCCCCTCTACAATGAGCAGTTCTTC
CDR3 protein: CASSWSHPEGSPLYNEQFF

J gene: TRBJ2-3
V gene: TRBV27
D gene: NA
clone size: few
CDR3 DNA: TGTGCCAGCAGCACCGTGGCGGATACGCAGTATTTT
CDR3 protein: CASSTVADTQYF

J gene: TRBJ1-5
V gene: TRBV25-1
D gene: TRBD1
clone size: few
CDR3 DNA: TGTGCCAGCAGTGCACAGGGGGTCGGTCAGCCCCAGCATTTT
CDR3 protein: CASSAQGVGQPQHF

J gene: TRBJ2-7
V gene: TRBV20-1
D gene: NA
clone size: NA
CDR3 DNA: TGCAGTGCAAGGGGCCTTGTGAGTTTAGGTACAGAGCAGTACTTC
CDR3 protein: CSARGLVSLGTEQYF

J gene: TRBJ2-4
V gene: TRBV2
D gene: NA
clone size: NA
CDR3 DNA: TGTGCCAGCCGGGGGATTGCCAAAAACATTCAGTACTTC
CDR3 protein: CASRGIAKNIQYF

J gene: TRBJ2-7
V gene: TRBV5-6
D gene: NA
clone size: many
CDR3 DNA: TGTGCCAGCAGCTTCGCAGGGAGCTCCTACGAGCAGTACTTC
CDR3 protein: CASSFAGSSYEQYF

J gene: TRBJ2-5
V gene: TRBV20-1
D gene: NA
clone size: many
CDR3 DNA: TGCAGTGCTAGGGCTCCACAAGAGACCCAGTACTTC
CDR3 protein: CSARAPQETQYF

J gene: TRBJ2-2
V gene: TRBV20-1
D gene: TRBD2
clone size: NA
CDR3 DNA: TGCAGTGCCGCGGGGGGCGCGGGAGCCGGGGAGCTGTTTTTT
CDR3 protein: CSAAGGAGAGELFF

J gene: TRBJ2-7
V gene: TRBV12-3/TRBV12-4
D gene: NA
clone size: many
CDR3 DNA: TGTGCCAGCAGTTTGTCAGACCGAGACCCCTACGAGCAGTACTTC
CDR3 protein: CASSLSDRDPYEQYF

J gene: TRBJ1-5
V gene: TRBV28
D gene: NA
clone size: NA
CDR3 DNA: TGTGCCAGCAGTTTGAAGGGGTTTCAGCCCCAGCATTTT
CDR3 protein: CASSLKGFQPQHF